The rows below give T cell receptor beta chains drawn from one sample of a study of cytomegalovirus exposure and HLA in healthy donors. Some clones are missing from TCRdb's copy, which holds only in-frame ones; the method was immunoSEQ multiplex PCR. The sample holds 150,000 to 200,000 clones, 84% seen once. The sample comprised PBMCs. These receptors were collected from a man younger than 35 in good health and CMV-seropositive. Both conserved end residues are part of each CDR3. The D gene is left open where the match is weak. Size is stated for part of the rows, as once, few or many counts, or as a class when the clone is expanded.

d_call: -; v_call: TRBV6-6; j_call: TRBJ2-7; clone_size: once; cdr3_nt: TGTGCCAGCAGTTACTCCCTAGGCGAGCAGTACTTC; cdr3_aa: CASSYSLGEQYF
d_call: -; v_call: TRBV7-2; j_call: TRBJ2-7; clone_size: -; cdr3_nt: TGTGCCAGCAGCTTAGAGGCGGCTGGCCGAACACGCGCATACGAGCAGTACTTC; cdr3_aa: CASSLEAAGRTRAYEQYF
d_call: TRBD2; v_call: TRBV19; j_call: TRBJ2-1; clone_size: -; cdr3_nt: TGTGCCAGTACGCCTAGCGGGAGGGCTAACAATGAGCAGTTCTTC; cdr3_aa: CASTPSGRANNEQFF
d_call: -; v_call: TRBV28; j_call: TRBJ2-1; clone_size: once; cdr3_nt: TGTGCCAGCAGTTTAACGGATGAGCAGTTCTTC; cdr3_aa: CASSLTDEQFF
d_call: -; v_call: TRBV28; j_call: TRBJ1-5; clone_size: -; cdr3_nt: TGTGCCAGCAGTTTTTGGCAGAACAGGAATCAGCCCCAGCATTTT; cdr3_aa: CASSFWQNRNQPQHF
d_call: -; v_call: TRBV19; j_call: TRBJ2-7; clone_size: few; cdr3_nt: TGTGCCAGTAGTAGGGGGGTCGGGACCTACGAGCAGTACTTC; cdr3_aa: CASSRGVGTYEQYF
d_call: TRBD2; v_call: TRBV9; j_call: TRBJ2-1; clone_size: -; cdr3_nt: TGTGCCAGCAGCGCGGGGGGGGCGGGAGCTGGGAATGAGCAGTTCTTC; cdr3_aa: CASSAGGAGAGNEQFF
d_call: TRBD1; v_call: TRBV7-3; j_call: TRBJ2-2; clone_size: -; cdr3_nt: TGTGCCAGCAGCCCCCATACCGGGACAGGTTCCGGGGAGCTGTTTTTT; cdr3_aa: CASSPHTGTGSGELFF
d_call: TRBD2; v_call: TRBV27; j_call: TRBJ2-7; clone_size: -; cdr3_nt: TGTGCCAGCAGTTTAACTAGCGGGGCTCCTGGCGAGCAGTACTTC; cdr3_aa: CASSLTSGAPGEQYF
d_call: -; v_call: TRBV5-4; j_call: TRBJ1-1; clone_size: -; cdr3_nt: TGTGCCAGCAGCGTAGACAGGCCGGGGACTGAAGCTTTCTTT; cdr3_aa: CASSVDRPGTEAFF
d_call: -; v_call: TRBV9; j_call: TRBJ2-6; clone_size: -; cdr3_nt: TGTGCCAGCAGCTTTAGCCTTAGCTCTGGGGCCAACGTCCTGACTTTC; cdr3_aa: CASSFSLSSGANVLTF
d_call: -; v_call: TRBV18; j_call: TRBJ2-3; clone_size: -; cdr3_nt: TGTGCCAGCTCACCAGCGGGGTCTGAAGCAGATACGCAGTATTTT; cdr3_aa: CASSPAGSEADTQYF
d_call: -; v_call: TRBV6-5; j_call: TRBJ1-1; clone_size: -; cdr3_nt: TGTGCCAGCAGTTGGGGGGGTACTGAAGCTTTCTTT; cdr3_aa: CASSWGGTEAFF
d_call: -; v_call: TRBV6-5; j_call: TRBJ2-1; clone_size: -; cdr3_nt: TGTGCCAGCAGGCGGGGAAACTCCTACAATGAGCAGTTCTTC; cdr3_aa: CASRRGNSYNEQFF
d_call: TRBD1; v_call: TRBV7-2; j_call: TRBJ2-7; clone_size: -; cdr3_nt: TGTGCCAGCAGCCCGACCGGGACAGGGGCGTACGAGCAGTACTTC; cdr3_aa: CASSPTGTGAYEQYF
d_call: TRBD1; v_call: TRBV9; j_call: TRBJ2-7; clone_size: -; cdr3_nt: TGTGCCAGCAGCCGGGACAGTTACGAGCAGTACTTC; cdr3_aa: CASSRDSYEQYF
d_call: TRBD1; v_call: TRBV28; j_call: TRBJ2-5; clone_size: -; cdr3_nt: TGTGCCAGCAGTTCCCACAGGGGACAAGAGACCCAGTACTTC; cdr3_aa: CASSSHRGQETQYF
d_call: TRBD1; v_call: TRBV5-1; j_call: TRBJ2-1; clone_size: -; cdr3_nt: TGCGCCAGCAGCCTCGGGACAGTGTCTTATGGGAATGAGCAGTTCTTC; cdr3_aa: CASSLGTVSYGNEQFF
d_call: -; v_call: TRBV28; j_call: TRBJ2-1; clone_size: -; cdr3_nt: TGTGCCAGCAGGTGGGGCCGGGCCAACAATGAGCAGTTCTTC; cdr3_aa: CASRWGRANNEQFF
d_call: -; v_call: TRBV7-3; j_call: TRBJ2-7; clone_size: -; cdr3_nt: TGTGCCAGCAGCTCCGGAGGGCCTGCCCACGAGCAGTACTTC; cdr3_aa: CASSSGGPAHEQYF
d_call: -; v_call: TRBV28; j_call: TRBJ2-2; clone_size: -; cdr3_nt: TGTGCCAGCAGTTCCGAGCAGGGTGCCATGAACACCGGGGAGCTGTTTTTT; cdr3_aa: CASSSEQGAMNTGELFF
d_call: TRBD1; v_call: TRBV2; j_call: TRBJ1-5; clone_size: -; cdr3_nt: TGTGCCAGTAATGGGGGACAGGGTAATCAGCCCCAGCATTTT; cdr3_aa: CASNGGQGNQPQHF
d_call: -; v_call: TRBV6-5; j_call: TRBJ2-2; clone_size: few; cdr3_nt: TGTGCCAGCAGTCGGGATGGGGAGCTGTTTTTT; cdr3_aa: CASSRDGELFF
d_call: -; v_call: TRBV7-9; j_call: TRBJ2-7; clone_size: -; cdr3_nt: TGTGCCAGCAGCCCGCTCCCCGACAGTACCTACGAGCAGTACTTC; cdr3_aa: CASSPLPDSTYEQYF
d_call: -; v_call: TRBV5-6; j_call: TRBJ1-4; clone_size: -; cdr3_nt: TGTGCCAGCAGCGGGCAGGTTGAAAAACTGTTTTTT; cdr3_aa: CASSGQVEKLFF
d_call: TRBD1; v_call: TRBV30; j_call: TRBJ2-4; clone_size: -; cdr3_nt: TGTGCCTGGAGGGACAGGGCCAAAAACATTCAGTACTTC; cdr3_aa: CAWRDRAKNIQYF
d_call: TRBD1; v_call: TRBV6-1; j_call: TRBJ1-5; clone_size: -; cdr3_nt: TGTGCCAGCACCCCGGGACAGGGAAATCAGCCCCAGCATTTT; cdr3_aa: CASTPGQGNQPQHF
d_call: TRBD2; v_call: TRBV7-7; j_call: TRBJ2-1; clone_size: -; cdr3_nt: TGTGCCAGCAGCCGTGACAACGGTGGACTAGCGGGAGTGGAGCAGTTCTTC; cdr3_aa: CASSRDNGGLAGVEQFF
d_call: TRBD2; v_call: TRBV28; j_call: TRBJ2-7; clone_size: -; cdr3_nt: TGTGCCAGCAGTTTATCGACTAGCGGGAGTTACGAGCAGTACTTC; cdr3_aa: CASSLSTSGSYEQYF
d_call: -; v_call: TRBV27; j_call: TRBJ1-2; clone_size: -; cdr3_nt: TGTGCCACCAAGACAGGTCCCTCTAACTATGGCTACACCTTC; cdr3_aa: CATKTGPSNYGYTF
d_call: TRBD2; v_call: TRBV5-1; j_call: TRBJ2-3; clone_size: -; cdr3_nt: TGCGCCAGCAGCTTGTCTAGCGGGAGAACAGATACGCAGTATTTT; cdr3_aa: CASSLSSGRTDTQYF
d_call: TRBD1; v_call: TRBV7-2; j_call: TRBJ1-1; clone_size: -; cdr3_nt: TGTGCCAGCAGCCAACAGGGGGAAAAAGCTTTCTTT; cdr3_aa: CASSQQGEKAFF
d_call: TRBD1; v_call: TRBV5-6; j_call: TRBJ2-7; clone_size: -; cdr3_nt: TGTGCCAGCAACGACAGGGAGAGGGCCTACGAGCAGTACTTC; cdr3_aa: CASNDRERAYEQYF
d_call: -; v_call: TRBV15; j_call: TRBJ2-7; clone_size: -; cdr3_nt: TGTGCCACCAGCAGAGATCTGGGTCGGGAGAGGCGCTACGAGCAGTACTTC; cdr3_aa: CATSRDLGRERRYEQYF
d_call: -; v_call: TRBV29-1; j_call: TRBJ1-5; clone_size: -; cdr3_nt: TGCAGCGTTGCGGTCGCAGGGGGCAATCAGCCCCAGCATTTT; cdr3_aa: CSVAVAGGNQPQHF
d_call: -; v_call: TRBV29-1; j_call: TRBJ2-7; clone_size: -; cdr3_nt: TGCAGCGTAAGCGACAGGCGAGATGGGGAGCAGTACTTC; cdr3_aa: CSVSDRRDGEQYF
d_call: TRBD2; v_call: TRBV19; j_call: TRBJ2-7; clone_size: -; cdr3_nt: TGTGCCAGTAGTATGAAAGCGGGAAGCTCCTACGAGCAGTACTTC; cdr3_aa: CASSMKAGSSYEQYF
d_call: -; v_call: TRBV4-3; j_call: TRBJ2-2; clone_size: -; cdr3_nt: TGCGCCAGCAGCCAAGAAGCTAGGGGTCTGGGCACCGGGGAGCTGTTTTTT; cdr3_aa: CASSQEARGLGTGELFF
d_call: TRBD2; v_call: TRBV5-8; j_call: TRBJ2-1; clone_size: -; cdr3_nt: TGTGCCAGCAGCTTGTACGGTGGACTAGCGGACTACAATGAGCAGTTCTTC; cdr3_aa: CASSLYGGLADYNEQFF
d_call: -; v_call: TRBV5-4; j_call: TRBJ1-4; clone_size: -; cdr3_nt: TGTGCCAGCAGCTTGGACAGGTTTAATGAAAAACTGTTTTTT; cdr3_aa: CASSLDRFNEKLFF
d_call: -; v_call: TRBV6-5; j_call: TRBJ1-2; clone_size: -; cdr3_nt: TGTGCCAGCAGTTGGGGCAGGCTCGATGGCTACACCTTC; cdr3_aa: CASSWGRLDGYTF
d_call: TRBD2; v_call: TRBV9; j_call: TRBJ2-3; clone_size: -; cdr3_nt: TGTGCCAGCAGCGTAGGTCCTAGCGGGAGTGCTGCAGATACGCAGTATTTT; cdr3_aa: CASSVGPSGSAADTQYF